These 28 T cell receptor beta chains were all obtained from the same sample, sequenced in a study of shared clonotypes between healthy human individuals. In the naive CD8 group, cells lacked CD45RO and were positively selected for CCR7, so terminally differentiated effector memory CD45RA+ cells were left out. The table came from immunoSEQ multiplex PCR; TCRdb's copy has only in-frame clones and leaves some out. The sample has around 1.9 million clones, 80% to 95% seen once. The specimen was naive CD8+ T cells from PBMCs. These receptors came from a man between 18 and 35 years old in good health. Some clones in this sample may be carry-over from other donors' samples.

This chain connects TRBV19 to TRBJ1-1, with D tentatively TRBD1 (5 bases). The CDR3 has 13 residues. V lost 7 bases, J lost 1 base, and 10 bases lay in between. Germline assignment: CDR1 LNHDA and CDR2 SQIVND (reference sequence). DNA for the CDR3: TGTGCCAGTACCCAAACAGGGAACACTGAAGCTTTCTTT. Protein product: CASTQTGNTEAFF.

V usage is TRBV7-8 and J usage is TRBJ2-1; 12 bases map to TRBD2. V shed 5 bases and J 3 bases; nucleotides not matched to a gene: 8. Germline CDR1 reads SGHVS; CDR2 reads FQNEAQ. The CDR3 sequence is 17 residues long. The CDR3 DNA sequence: TGTGCCAGCAGCGCCCGACTAGCGGGAGCAAACTACAATGAGCAGTTCTTC. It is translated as CASSARLAGANYNEQFF.

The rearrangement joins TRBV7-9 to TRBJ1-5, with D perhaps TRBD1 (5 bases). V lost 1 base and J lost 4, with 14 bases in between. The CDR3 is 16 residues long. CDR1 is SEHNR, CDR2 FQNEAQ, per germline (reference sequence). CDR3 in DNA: TGTGCCAGCAGCTTAGATGGACCCCGGGGGAATCAGCCCCAGCATTTT. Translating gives CASSLDGPRGNQPQHF.

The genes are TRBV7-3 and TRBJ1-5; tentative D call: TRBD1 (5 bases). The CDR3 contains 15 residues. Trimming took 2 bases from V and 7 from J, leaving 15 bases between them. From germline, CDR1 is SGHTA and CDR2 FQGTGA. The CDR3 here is CASSLGSREDQPQHF. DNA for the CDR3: TGTGCCAGCAGCTTAGGGTCCAGGGAGGACCAGCCCCAGCATTTT.

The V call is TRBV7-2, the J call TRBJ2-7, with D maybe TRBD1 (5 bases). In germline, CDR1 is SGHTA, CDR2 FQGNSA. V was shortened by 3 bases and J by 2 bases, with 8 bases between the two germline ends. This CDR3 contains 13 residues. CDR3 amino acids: CASSLTRAYEQYF. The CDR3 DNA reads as TGTGCCAGCAGCTTGACCAGGGCCTACGAGCAGTACTTC.

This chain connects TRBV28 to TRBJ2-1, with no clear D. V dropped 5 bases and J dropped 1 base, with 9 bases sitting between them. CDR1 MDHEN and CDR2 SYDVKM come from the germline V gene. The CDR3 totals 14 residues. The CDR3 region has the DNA TGTGCCAGCAGTCCGGACCGTTCCTACAATGAGCAGTTCTTC. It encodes CASSPDRSYNEQFF.

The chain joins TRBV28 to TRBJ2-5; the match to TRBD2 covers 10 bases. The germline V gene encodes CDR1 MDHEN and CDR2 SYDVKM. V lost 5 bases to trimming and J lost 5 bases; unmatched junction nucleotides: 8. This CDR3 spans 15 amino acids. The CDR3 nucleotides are TGTGCCAGCAGTCTCGTAGCGGGAGGAGGGGAGACCCAGTACTTC. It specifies CASSLVAGGGETQYF.

The CDR3: CSVKRSSNYGYTF. The CDR3 DNA reads TGCAGCGTTAAGAGAAGCTCTAACTATGGCTACACCTTC. J is TRBJ1-2 and V is TRBV29-1; D call uncertain. In germline, CDR1 is SQVTM, CDR2 ANQGSEA. V was trimmed by 5 bases and J by 0 bases, leaving 10 bases between them. This CDR3 spans 13 amino acids.

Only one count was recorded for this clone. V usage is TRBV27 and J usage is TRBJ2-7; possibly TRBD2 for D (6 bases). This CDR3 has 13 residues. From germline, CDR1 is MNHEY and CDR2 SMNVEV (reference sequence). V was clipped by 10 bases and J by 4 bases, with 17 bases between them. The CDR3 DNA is TGTGCCACCCAGACGGGAGTGGGTTACGAGCAGTACTTC. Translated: CATQTGVGYEQYF.

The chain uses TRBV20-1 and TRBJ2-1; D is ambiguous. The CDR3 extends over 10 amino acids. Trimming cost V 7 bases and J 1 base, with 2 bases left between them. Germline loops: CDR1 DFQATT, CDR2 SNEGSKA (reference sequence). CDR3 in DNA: TGCAGTGGGTCCTACAATGAGCAGTTCTTC. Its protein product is CSGSYNEQFF.

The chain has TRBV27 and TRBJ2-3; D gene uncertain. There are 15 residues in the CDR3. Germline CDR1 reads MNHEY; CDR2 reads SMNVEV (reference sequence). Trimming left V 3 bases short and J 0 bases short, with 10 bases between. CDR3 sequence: CASSFVGFSTDTQYF. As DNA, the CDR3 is TGTGCCAGCAGTTTCGTGGGGTTTAGCACAGATACGCAGTATTTT.

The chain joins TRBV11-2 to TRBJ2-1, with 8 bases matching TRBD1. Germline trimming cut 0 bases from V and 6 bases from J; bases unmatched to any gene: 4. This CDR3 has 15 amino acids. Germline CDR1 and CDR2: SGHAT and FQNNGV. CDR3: CASSLEPGTGNEQFF. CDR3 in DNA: TGTGCCAGCAGCTTAGAACCGGGGACAGGCAATGAGCAGTTCTTC.

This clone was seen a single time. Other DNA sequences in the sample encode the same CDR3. The CDR3 coding sequence is TGTGCCAGCAGCTTAGGAGACACCGGGGAGCTGTTTTTT. Encoded protein: CASSLGDTGELFF. V is TRBV11-3 and J is TRBJ2-2; D is ambiguous. V shed 1 base and J shed 3 bases, with 3 bases lying between them. CDR3 length: 13 amino acids. The germline V gene encodes CDR1 SGHNT and CDR2 YENEEA.

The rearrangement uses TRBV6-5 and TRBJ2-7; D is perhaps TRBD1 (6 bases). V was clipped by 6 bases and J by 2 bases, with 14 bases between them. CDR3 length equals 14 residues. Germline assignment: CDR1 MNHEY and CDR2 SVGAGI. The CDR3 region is CASSITDRAYEQYF. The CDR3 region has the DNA TGTGCCAGCAGCATTACGGACAGAGCCTACGAGCAGTACTTC.

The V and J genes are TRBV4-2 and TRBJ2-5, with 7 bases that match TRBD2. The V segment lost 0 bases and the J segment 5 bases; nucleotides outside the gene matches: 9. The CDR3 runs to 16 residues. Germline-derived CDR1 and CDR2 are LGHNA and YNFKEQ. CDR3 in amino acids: CASSQDLGREWETQYF. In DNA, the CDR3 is TGTGCCAGCAGCCAAGATCTTGGGCGGGAGTGGGAGACCCAGTACTTC.

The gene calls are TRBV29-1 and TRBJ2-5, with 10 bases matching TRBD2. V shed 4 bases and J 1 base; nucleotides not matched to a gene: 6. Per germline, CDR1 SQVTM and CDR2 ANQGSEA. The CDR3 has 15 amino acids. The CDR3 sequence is CSVGRASGSQETQYF. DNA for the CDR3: TGCAGCGTTGGGCGGGCTAGCGGGAGCCAAGAGACCCAGTACTTC.

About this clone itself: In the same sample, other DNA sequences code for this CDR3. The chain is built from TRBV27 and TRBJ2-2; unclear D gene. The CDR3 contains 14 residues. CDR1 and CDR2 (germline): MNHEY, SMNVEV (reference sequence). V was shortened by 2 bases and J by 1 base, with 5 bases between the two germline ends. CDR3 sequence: CASSLIGNTGELFF. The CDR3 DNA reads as TGTGCCAGCAGTTTAATAGGGAACACCGGGGAGCTGTTTTTT.

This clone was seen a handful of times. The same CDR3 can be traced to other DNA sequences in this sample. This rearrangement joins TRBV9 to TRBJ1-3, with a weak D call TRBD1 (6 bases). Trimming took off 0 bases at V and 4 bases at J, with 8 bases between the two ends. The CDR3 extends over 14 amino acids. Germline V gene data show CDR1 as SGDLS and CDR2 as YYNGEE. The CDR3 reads CASSVAGAGNTIYF. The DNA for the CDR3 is TGTGCCAGCAGCGTAGCAGGGGCAGGAAACACCATATATTTT.

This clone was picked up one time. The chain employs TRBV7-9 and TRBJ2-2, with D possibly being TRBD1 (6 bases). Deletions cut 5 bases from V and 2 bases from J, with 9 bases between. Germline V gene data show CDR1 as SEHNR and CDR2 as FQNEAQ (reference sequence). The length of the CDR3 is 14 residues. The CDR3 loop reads CASSRQENTGELFF. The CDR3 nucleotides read TGTGCCAGCAGCCGACAGGAAAACACCGGGGAGCTGTTTTTT.

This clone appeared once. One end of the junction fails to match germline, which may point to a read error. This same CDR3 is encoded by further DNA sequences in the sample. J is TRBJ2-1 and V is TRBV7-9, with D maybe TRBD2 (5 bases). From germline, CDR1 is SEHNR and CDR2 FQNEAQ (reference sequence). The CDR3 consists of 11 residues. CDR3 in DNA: TGTGCCAGCAGCCTAGCCCATGAGCAGTTCTTC. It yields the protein CASSLAHEQFF.

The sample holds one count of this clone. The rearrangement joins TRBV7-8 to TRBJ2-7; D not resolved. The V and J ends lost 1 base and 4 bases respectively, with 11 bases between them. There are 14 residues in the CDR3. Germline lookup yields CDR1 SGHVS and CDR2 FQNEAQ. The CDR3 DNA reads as TGTGCCAGCAGCTTAGTCGTTACCCCATACGAGCAGTACTTC. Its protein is CASSLVVTPYEQYF.

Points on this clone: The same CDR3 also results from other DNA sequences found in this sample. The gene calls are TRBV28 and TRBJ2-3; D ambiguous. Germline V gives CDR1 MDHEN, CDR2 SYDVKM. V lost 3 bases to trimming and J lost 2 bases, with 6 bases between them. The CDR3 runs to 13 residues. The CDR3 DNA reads TGTGCCAGCAGTTTTAGGGTCACAGATACGCAGTATTTT. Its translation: CASSFRVTDTQYF.

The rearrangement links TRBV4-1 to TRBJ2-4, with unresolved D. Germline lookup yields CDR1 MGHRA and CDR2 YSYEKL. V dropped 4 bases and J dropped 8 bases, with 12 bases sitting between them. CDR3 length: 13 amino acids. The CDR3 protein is CASSPDPGDIQYF. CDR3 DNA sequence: TGCGCCAGCAGCCCGGATCCTGGGGACATTCAGTACTTC.

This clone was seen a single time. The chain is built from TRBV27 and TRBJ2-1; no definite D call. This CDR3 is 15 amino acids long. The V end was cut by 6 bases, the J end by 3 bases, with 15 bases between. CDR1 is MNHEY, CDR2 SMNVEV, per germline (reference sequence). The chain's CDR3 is CASRLRGANYNEQFF. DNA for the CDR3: TGTGCCAGCAGATTACGTGGAGCGAACTACAATGAGCAGTTCTTC.

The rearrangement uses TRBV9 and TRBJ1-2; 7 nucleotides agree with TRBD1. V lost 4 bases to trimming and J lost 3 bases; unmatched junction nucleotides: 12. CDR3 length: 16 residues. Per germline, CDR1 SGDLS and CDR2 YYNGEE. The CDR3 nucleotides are TGTGCCAGCAGCCCACGACAGGGAAGAGTGGACTATGGCTACACCTTC. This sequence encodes CASSPRQGRVDYGYTF.

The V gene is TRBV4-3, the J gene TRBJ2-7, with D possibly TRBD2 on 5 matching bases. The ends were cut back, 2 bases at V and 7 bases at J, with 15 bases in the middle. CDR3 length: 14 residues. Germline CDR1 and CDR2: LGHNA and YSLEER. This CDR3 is CASSQLSSGGEQYF. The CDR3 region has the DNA TGCGCCAGCAGCCAACTCAGTTCCGGCGGGGAGCAGTACTTC.

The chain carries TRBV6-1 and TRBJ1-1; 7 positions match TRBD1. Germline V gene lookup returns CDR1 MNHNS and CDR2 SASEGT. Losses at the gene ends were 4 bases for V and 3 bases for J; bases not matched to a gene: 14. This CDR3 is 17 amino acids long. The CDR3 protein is CASSGDRASFWDTEAFF. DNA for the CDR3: TGTGCCAGCAGTGGAGACAGGGCCTCCTTCTGGGACACTGAAGCTTTCTTT.

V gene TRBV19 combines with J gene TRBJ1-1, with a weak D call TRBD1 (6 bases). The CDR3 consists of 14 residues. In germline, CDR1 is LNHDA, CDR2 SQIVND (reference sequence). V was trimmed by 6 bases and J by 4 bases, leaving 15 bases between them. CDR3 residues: CASRWTAEATEAFF. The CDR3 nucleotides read TGTGCCAGTAGGTGGACAGCCGAGGCCACTGAAGCTTTCTTT.